A selection of T cell receptor beta chains follows, all from one sample in a study of breast tumors, draining lymph nodes, adjacent tissues. TCRdb re-called the multiplex PCR reads with MiXCR, one entry per CDR3 protein. The sample consists of 130,000 or so distinct CDR3 sequences, around a third of them appearing once. Sequenced input: axillary lymph node tissue. The receptors were gathered from a female donor with breast cancer. Some clones in this sample may be carry-over from other donors' samples. Both conserved end residues are part of each CDR3. A D gene is named only where the DNA matches it firmly. Only some rows state a clone size, as once, few, many or a class for expanded clones.

abundance: NA
v_gene: TRBV20-1
d_gene: NA
j_gene: TRBJ2-1
len: 15
CDR3aa: CSARDAGSRVGEQFF
CDR3nt: TGCAGTGCTAGAGATGCAGGGTCGCGCGTCGGTGAGCAGTTCTTC

abundance: many
v_gene: TRBV20-1
d_gene: NA
j_gene: TRBJ1-5
len: 16
CDR3aa: CSARDLADLQNQPQHF
CDR3nt: TGCAGTGCTAGAGATCTGGCAGACTTACAAAATCAGCCCCAGCATTTT

abundance: many
v_gene: TRBV6-6
d_gene: NA
j_gene: TRBJ1-3
len: 16
CDR3aa: CASSFITGFSGNTIYF
CDR3nt: TGTGCCAGCAGTTTTATCACAGGGTTTTCTGGAAACACCATATATTTT

abundance: many
v_gene: TRBV7-2
d_gene: NA
j_gene: TRBJ2-3
len: 15
CDR3aa: CASSSDKWLTDTQYF
CDR3nt: TGTGCCAGCAGCTCTGACAAATGGCTGACAGATACGCAGTATTTT

abundance: many
v_gene: TRBV6-1
d_gene: TRBD1
j_gene: TRBJ1-4
len: 12
CDR3aa: CASRTGFFPLFF
CDR3nt: TGTGCCAGCAGGACAGGGTTTTTCCCCCTGTTTTTT

abundance: many
v_gene: TRBV20-1
d_gene: TRBD2
j_gene: TRBJ2-1
len: 18
CDR3aa: CSARVWSLAGSSYNEQFF
CDR3nt: TGCAGTGCTAGAGTTTGGAGTCTAGCGGGGAGCTCCTACAATGAGCAGTTCTTC

abundance: NA
v_gene: TRBV5-1
d_gene: NA
j_gene: TRBJ1-3
len: 10
CDR3aa: CARGGRTIYF
CDR3nt: TGCGCCAGGGGAGGACGCACCATATATTTT

abundance: few
v_gene: TRBV25-1
d_gene: NA
j_gene: TRBJ2-5
len: 22
CDR3aa: CASSFYICSAPPPTRVGETQYF
CDR3nt: NA

abundance: many
v_gene: TRBV5-1
d_gene: NA
j_gene: TRBJ1-2
len: 12
CDR3aa: CASSPGTYGYTF
CDR3nt: TGCGCCAGCAGCCCCGGGACGTATGGCTACACCTTC

abundance: many
v_gene: TRBV4-2
d_gene: TRBD2
j_gene: TRBJ2-7
len: 14
CDR3aa: CASRPGGGGGEQYF
CDR3nt: TGTGCCAGCCGCCCGGGGGGGGGAGGAGGCGAGCAGTACTTC

abundance: many
v_gene: TRBV29-1
d_gene: NA
j_gene: TRBJ1-2
len: 15
CDR3aa: CSVEDLGDLSYGHTF
CDR3nt: TGCAGCGTTGAAGATCTTGGGGATTTGAGCTATGGCCACACCTTC

abundance: NA
v_gene: TRBV14
d_gene: NA
j_gene: TRBJ2-4
len: 12
CDR3aa: CASSPTGLIQYF
CDR3nt: TGTGCCAGCAGCCCTACAGGGCTAATTCAGTACTTC

abundance: many
v_gene: TRBV18
d_gene: NA
j_gene: TRBJ1-3
len: 15
CDR3aa: CASSPEVGSGNTIYF
CDR3nt: TGTGCCAGCTCCCCCGAGGTTGGCTCTGGAAACACCATATATTTT

abundance: NA
v_gene: TRBV5-1
d_gene: NA
j_gene: TRBJ1-2
len: 16
CDR3aa: CASSPEARGYSDGYTF
CDR3nt: TGCGCCAGCAGCCCGGAGGCTCGGGGGTATAGCGATGGCTACACCTTC

abundance: many
v_gene: TRBV6-1
d_gene: NA
j_gene: TRBJ1-2
len: 17
CDR3aa: CASSDYMVGLGNYGYTF
CDR3nt: TGTGCCAGCAGCGATTATATGGTCGGCCTGGGTAACTATGGCTACACCTTC

abundance: NA
v_gene: TRBV19
d_gene: TRBD1
j_gene: TRBJ1-1
len: 15
CDR3aa: CASRDSPIMNTEAFF
CDR3nt: TGTGCCAGCAGGGACAGCCCTATAATGAACACTGAAGCTTTCTTT

abundance: once
v_gene: TRBV7-2
d_gene: TRBD2
j_gene: TRBJ2-7
len: 16
CDR3aa: CASSLAGSSGGHEQYF
CDR3nt: TGTGCCAGCAGCTTAGCGGGATCTAGCGGGGGCCACGAGCAGTACTTC

abundance: NA
v_gene: TRBV6-5
d_gene: NA
j_gene: TRBJ1-1
len: 13
CDR3aa: CASRQELNTEAFF
CDR3nt: TGTGCCAGTCGACAGGAACTGAACACTGAAGCTTTCTTT

abundance: many
v_gene: TRBV20-1
d_gene: NA
j_gene: TRBJ1-3
len: 12
CDR3aa: CSSGASGNTIYF
CDR3nt: TGCAGTTCGGGGGCCTCTGGAAACACCATATATTTT

abundance: many
v_gene: TRBV5-1
d_gene: NA
j_gene: TRBJ2-3
len: 15
CDR3aa: CASSLGQISTDTQYF
CDR3nt: TGCGCCAGCAGCTTGGGACAAATTAGCACAGATACGCAGTATTTT

abundance: NA
v_gene: TRBV5-1
d_gene: TRBD1
j_gene: TRBJ2-3
len: 15
CDR3aa: CASSPGDRANNEQYF
CDR3nt: TGCGCCAGCAGCCCTGGCGACAGGGCCAACAATGAGCAGTATTTT